This T cell receptor beta chain was documented in a study of T cell clones after liver transplantation. About the study: At least one year of complete immunosuppression withdrawal without enzymes over twice normal defined tolerance.

Concerning this clone itself: Antigen unknown.

Trimming stripped 5 bases from V and 5 bases from J, with 15 bases between. CDR1 MNHEY and CDR2 SMNVEV come from the germline V gene (reference sequence). The CDR3 spans 14 residues. General observations from the study: Small, mixed patient groups and varying post-transplant times limit these conclusions. Low donor cell numbers restricted donor-reactive repertoire measurement in a couple of subjects. Graft donor-reactive T cells may have migrated into the graft rather than being deleted.

Sequenced by immunoSEQ multiplex PCR; TCRdb stores in-frame clones only, minus some. The table records around 100,000 clones, about 81% of them present only once. The chain has TRBV27 and TRBJ1-2; a weak D match, TRBD1 (5 bases). The specimen was CD4+ T cells from blood, collected before liver transplant. This sequence was found in a human donor who received a liver transplant. This CDR3 is CASSRRDGLYGYTF. Here the CDR3 DNA reads TGTGCCAGCAGTCGACGGGACGGACTATATGGCTACACCTTC.